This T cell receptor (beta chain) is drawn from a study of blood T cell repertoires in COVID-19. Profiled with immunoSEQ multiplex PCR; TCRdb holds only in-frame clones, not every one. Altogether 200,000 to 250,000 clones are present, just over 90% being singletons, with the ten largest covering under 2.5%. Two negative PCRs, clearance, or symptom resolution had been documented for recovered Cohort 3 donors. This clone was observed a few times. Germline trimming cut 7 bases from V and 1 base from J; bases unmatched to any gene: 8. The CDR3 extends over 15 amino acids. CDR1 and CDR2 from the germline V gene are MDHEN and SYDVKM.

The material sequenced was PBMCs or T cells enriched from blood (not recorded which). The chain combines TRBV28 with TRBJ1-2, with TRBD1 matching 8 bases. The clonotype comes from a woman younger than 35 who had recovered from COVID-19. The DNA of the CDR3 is TGTGCCAGCATAACCAGGGGGCTGGGTAACTATGGCTACACCTTC. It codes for CASITRGLGNYGYTF.